A single sample is the source of the 17 T cell receptor beta chains below, sequenced in a study of T cells in Graves' hyperthyroidism and ophthalmopathy. Amplified TCR beta CDR3 regions came from RNA transcripts. First-round RT-PCR with HTBI primers amplified the TCR CDR3 region. MiXCR was run by TCRdb on the multiplex PCR reads, yielding one entry per CDR3 protein. The sample contains more than 650,000 distinct CDR3 sequences, 14% of which appear only once. Sequenced: blood. The origin of the receptors is a woman between 18 and 29 years old with Graves' hyperthyroidism.

This clonotype was recorded many times. CDR3 amino acids: CASSPQTSGSYEQYF. CDR3 sequence (DNA): TGTGCCAGCTCACCACAGACTAGCGGCTCCTACGAGCAGTACTTC. The chain couples TRBV18 to TRBJ2-7; TRBD2 agrees at 9 bases. V shed 1 base, J shed 0 bases, and the junction held 1 base outside the gene matches. Germline assignment: CDR1 KGHSH and CDR2 LQKENI. This CDR3 has 15 amino acids.

This clonotype was recorded many times. The V call is TRBV4-3, the J call TRBJ1-2; D might be TRBD1 (5 bases). Per the germline V gene, CDR1 is LGHNA and CDR2 is YSLEER. The CDR3 extends over 15 amino acids. Deletions cut 0 bases from V and 4 bases from J, with 12 bases between. The CDR3 DNA sequence: TGCGCCAGCAGCCAAGATAGGGACCCAGGCTATGGCTACACCTTC. Its protein product is CASSQDRDPGYGYTF.

To note about this clonotype: Just one base apart from a much larger clone, this may be a read error. The missing conserved phenylalanine or tryptophan at the end of this CDR3 makes a read error likely. For the CDR3, the DNA is TGTGCCAGCAGATGGGGACAGGGGATCTACGAGCAGTACCTC. Protein: CASRWGQGIYEQYL. J is TRBJ2-7 and V is TRBV6-1; 10 bases are a match to TRBD1. CDR3 size: 14 residues. The ends lost 6 bases at V and 3 bases at J; junction bases unmatched: 5. CDR1 is MNHNS and CDR2 is SASEGT in the germline V gene.

This chain joins TRBV5-4 and TRBJ1-2; 7 bases line up with TRBD1. V gave up 0 bases and J gave up 5 bases; unmatched junction bases: 4. The CDR3 consists of 14 residues. Germline assignment: CDR1 SGHNT and CDR2 YYREEE (reference sequence). The CDR3: CASSLAGQRYGYTF. In DNA, the CDR3 is TGTGCCAGCAGCTTGGCGGGACAGAGGTATGGCTACACCTTC.

This chain joins TRBV4-3 and TRBJ2-5; 10 positions agree with TRBD2. After removal of 3 bases from V and 2 bases from J, the junction contained 6 bases not matched to a gene. The CDR3 has 16 residues. Germline V gives CDR1 LGHNA, CDR2 YSLEER. CDR3 in amino acids: CASSHGLAEIQETQYF. The CDR3 DNA sequence: TGCGCCAGCAGCCACGGACTAGCGGAGATACAAGAGACCCAGTACTTC.

This clonotype was counted between two and nine times. The rearrangement uses TRBV10-3 and TRBJ1-2; maybe TRBD1 (5 bases). The germline CDR1 and CDR2 sequences are ENHRY and SYGVKD. The CDR3 has 14 amino acids. V lost 0 bases to trimming and J lost 6 bases, with 11 bases between them. CDR3 protein: CAISESQGSDGYTF. The CDR3 region has the DNA TGTGCCATCAGTGAGTCTCAGGGCTCTGATGGCTACACCTTC.

This clonotype was found many times. The chain has TRBV12-3 or TRBV12-4 and TRBJ1-1; the D gene is possibly TRBD1 (6 bases). The CDR3 loop spans 11 amino acids. The V gene lost 5 bases and the J gene lost 6 bases, with 7 bases spanning the gap. The CDR3 nucleotides are TGTGCCAGCAGTAGGACAGCTGAAGCTTTCTTT. It codes for CASSRTAEAFF.

This clonotype occurred a few times. V and J are TRBV30 and TRBJ2-1; D is tentatively TRBD1 or TRBD2 (6 bases each). The V gene's germline CDR1 is GTSNPN and CDR2 SVGIG (reference sequence). Trimming cost V 0 bases and J 8 bases, with 11 bases left between them. This CDR3 has 13 residues. CDR3 loop: CAWSVGGSDEQFF. The DNA for the CDR3 is TGTGCCTGGAGTGTAGGGGGGTCAGATGAGCAGTTCTTC.

This sequence joins TRBV29-1 and TRBJ2-1; no firm D call. CDR1 is SQVTM, CDR2 ANQGSEA, per germline. The CDR3 extends over 12 amino acids. V lost 0 bases and J lost 0, with 0 bases in between. The chain's CDR3 is CSVEDSYNEQFF. The CDR3 coding sequence is TGCAGCGTTGAAGACTCCTACAATGAGCAGTTCTTC.

Details on this clonotype: This clone may be a read error of a much larger clone one base away. A read error is likely, as this CDR3 ends without the conserved phenylalanine or tryptophan. This chain links TRBV20-1 with TRBJ2-1; D may be TRBD1 or TRBD2 (5 bases each). The CDR3 extends over 16 amino acids. Germline lookup yields CDR1 DFQATT and CDR2 SNEGSKA (reference sequence). V was trimmed by 4 bases and J by 1 base, leaving 17 bases between them. The CDR3 nucleotides are TGCAGTGCTAACGGTTTAAAGGGACGATCCTACAATGAGCAGTTCGTC. It is translated as CSANGLKGRSYNEQFV.

As to this clonotype: A much bigger clone sits one base away, suggesting this may be a read error. DNA for the CDR3: TGTGCCAGCAGTTACCTATCTACCAGCACAGATACGCGGTATTTT. Protein sequence: CASSYLSTSTDTRYF. V is TRBV6-5 and J is TRBJ2-3, with D unclear. CDR1 MNHEY and CDR2 SVGAGI come from the germline V gene. The CDR3 contains 15 residues.

This clonotype was picked up a small number of times. The rearrangement links TRBV12-3 or TRBV12-4 to TRBJ2-2; possible D gene TRBD1, 6 bases. This CDR3 has 16 residues. V gave up 7 bases and J gave up 4 bases, with 19 bases separating them. The CDR3 nucleotides read TGTGCCAGCACTCCTGGGGGCAGGGGCGGCACCGGGGAGCTGTTTTTT. Translation gives CASTPGGRGGTGELFF.

The rearrangement uses TRBV20-1 and TRBJ1-1, with D possibly matching TRBD1 (5 bases). Between the trimmed V and J ends, which lost 4 bases and 11 bases, there was a span of 14 bases. CDR3 length: 11 residues. Germline V gene data show CDR1 as DFQATT and CDR2 as SNEGSKA (reference sequence). The CDR3 sequence: CSATGKSLAFF. The CDR3 bases are TGCAGTGCTACAGGGAAGTCTTTGGCTTTCTTT.

This sequence joins TRBV9 and TRBJ2-2; D unresolved. Trimming left V 0 bases short and J 6 bases short, with 6 bases between. This CDR3 has 13 amino acids. Per the germline V gene, CDR1 is SGDLS and CDR2 is YYNGEE. The CDR3 nucleotides read TGTGCCAGCAGCGTAGATCAGCCCGGGGAGCTGTTTTTT. The encoded protein is CASSVDQPGELFF. Based on the CDR3 plus reference TRBV9 and TRBJ2-2, the full variable domain is DSGVTQTPKHLITATGQRVTLRCSPRSGDLSVYWYQQSLDQGLQFLIQYYNGEERAKGNILERFSAQQFPDLHSELNLSSLELGDSALYFCASSVDQPGELFFGEGSRLTVL.

This clonotype was found many times. This rearrangement joins TRBV2 to TRBJ2-2, with TRBD1 as a possible D gene (5 bases). This CDR3 has 15 residues. In germline, CDR1 is SNHLY, CDR2 FYNNEI. V lost 6 bases to trimming and J lost 3 bases, with 14 bases between them. The CDR3 protein is CASRNRIHYTGELFF. Written as DNA, the CDR3 is TGTGCCAGCAGGAACAGGATACATTACACCGGGGAGCTGTTTTTT.

This clonotype has at least ten counts. V usage is TRBV29-1 and J usage is TRBJ2-1; D is ambiguous. Germline V gives CDR1 SQVTM, CDR2 ANQGSEA. The germline V and J ends were trimmed by 2 bases and 3 bases, with 5 bases remaining between them. The CDR3 runs 12 residues. The CDR3 spells CSVEHSYNEQFF. For the CDR3, the DNA is TGCAGCGTTGAACACAGCTACAATGAGCAGTTCTTC.

This rearrangement joins TRBV30 to TRBJ2-1; the D gene is possibly TRBD2 (6 bases). V lost 2 bases, J lost 4 bases, and 21 bases lay in between. This CDR3 region has 17 residues. Germline CDR1 GTSNPN, CDR2 SVGIG (reference sequence). The CDR3 region has the DNA TGTGCCTGGAGTTCGGGGGTGAAGGGCCGTTCATACAATGAGCAGTTCTTC. It yields the protein CAWSSGVKGRSYNEQFF. Full variable domain (missing parts from reference TRBV30 and TRBJ2-1): SQTIHQWPATLVQPVGSPLSLECTVEGTSNPNLYWYRQAAGRGLQLLFYSVGIGQISSEVPQNLSASRPQDRQFILSSKKLLLSDSGFYLCAWSSGVKGRSYNEQFFGPGTRLTVL.